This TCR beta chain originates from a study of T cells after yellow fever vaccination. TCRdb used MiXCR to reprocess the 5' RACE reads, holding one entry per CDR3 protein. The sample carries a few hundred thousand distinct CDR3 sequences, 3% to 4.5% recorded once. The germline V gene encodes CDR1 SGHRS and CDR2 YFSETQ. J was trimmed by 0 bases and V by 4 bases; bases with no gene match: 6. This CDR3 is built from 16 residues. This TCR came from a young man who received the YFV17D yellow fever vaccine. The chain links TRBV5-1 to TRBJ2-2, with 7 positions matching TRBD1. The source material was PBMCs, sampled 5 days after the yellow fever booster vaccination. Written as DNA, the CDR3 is TGCGCCAGCAGCCCGCTTGGGACAGCGAACACCGGGGAGCTGTTTTTT. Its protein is CASSPLGTANTGELFF.